The sequence of this T cell receptor beta chain was determined in a study of blood T cell repertoires in COVID-19. Study context: The United States, Italy and Spain supplied acute and convalescent COVID-19 samples. The cDNA or gDNA used as material had been derived from T cells, B-cell-depleted T cells, or PBMCs.

The authors' processing: Counts of nucleated cells, estimated from reference gene primer amplification, were obtained. Assay: immunoSEQ multiplex PCR; the TCRdb copy retains only in-frame clones and omits some. Clonal size and the V and J genes are those of that table, whereas D and trimming came from the DNA. The sample records a few hundred thousand clones, roughly 80% being singletons. This receptor was identified in a woman under 30 with acute or convalescent COVID-19. Source material: peripheral blood.

In DNA, the CDR3 is TGTGCCATCATGGACAGGACTGGAAACACCATATATTTT. It codes for CAIMDRTGNTIYF. The chain couples TRBV10-3 to TRBJ1-3, with 7 positions matching TRBD1. CDR1 ENHRY and CDR2 SYGVKD come from the germline V gene. Germline trimming cut 7 bases from V and 2 bases from J; bases unmatched to any gene: 2. This CDR3 is 13 amino acids long.